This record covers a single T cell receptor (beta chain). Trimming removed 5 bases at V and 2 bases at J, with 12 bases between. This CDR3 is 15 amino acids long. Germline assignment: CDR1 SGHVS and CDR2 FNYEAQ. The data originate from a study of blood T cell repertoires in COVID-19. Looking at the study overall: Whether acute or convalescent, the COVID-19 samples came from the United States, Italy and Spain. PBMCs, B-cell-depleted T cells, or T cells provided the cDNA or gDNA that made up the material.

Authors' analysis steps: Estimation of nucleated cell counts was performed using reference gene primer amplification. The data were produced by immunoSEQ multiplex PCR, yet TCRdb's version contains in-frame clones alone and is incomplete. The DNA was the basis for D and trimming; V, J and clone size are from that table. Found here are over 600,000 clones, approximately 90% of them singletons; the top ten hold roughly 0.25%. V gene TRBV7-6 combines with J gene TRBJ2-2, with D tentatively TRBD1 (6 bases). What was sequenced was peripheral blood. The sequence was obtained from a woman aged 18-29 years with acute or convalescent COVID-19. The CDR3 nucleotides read TGTGCCAGCAGCCGCCGGGACACCAACACCGGGGAGCTGTTTTTT. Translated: CASSRRDTNTGELFF.